This T cell receptor (beta chain) was obtained from a study of T cells expressing NK-cell markers. As for the study in general: The study sequenced eight donors, seven HCMV-seropositive and one seronegative.

The study, taken as a whole, reports: In 5 or 6 donors, dominant NKG2C+ clonotypes were roughly 1.0-8% of CD8+ T cells.

As regards this clonotype: Its antigen remains unidentified.

cDNA encoding TCR beta was synthesized via 5'RACE template switching incorporating UMIs. TCRdb re-called the 5' RACE reads and shows each CDR3 protein once, DNA omitted. The sample spans around 470,000 distinct CDR3 sequences; the ten largest clones claim over 1.3%. The CDR3 has 13 residues. Germline CDR1 reads DFQATT; CDR2 reads SNEGSKA (reference sequence). The receptor comes from a woman between 45 and 65 years old in good health. The sample consisted of blood T cells: a sorted CD56 or NKG2C T cell subset, CD4+ or CD8+ T cells, or bulk PBMC T cells (not recorded which). The rearrangement joins TRBV20-1 to TRBJ2-7; as DNA is missing, the TRBD1 call by TCRdb cannot be tested. The CDR3 here is CSAGPVGGSEQYF.